The clone carrying this T cell receptor beta chain was recorded a few times. As yet, its antigen is unknown. This sample was taken from a study of breast tumors, draining lymph nodes, adjacent tissues. TCRdb analysed the multiplex PCR reads with MiXCR anew, one entry per CDR3 protein. The sample carries roughly 21,000 distinct CDR3 sequences, approximately 51% recorded once. Study-wide findings and caveats: Data only fit, rather than demonstrated, lymph node origin of most tumor T cells. Tumor TCR diversity was below lymph nodes but above nontumor tissue.

Germline V gene lookup returns CDR1 MNHNY and CDR2 SVGAGI (reference sequence). This CDR3 contains 15 residues. Trimming removed 5 bases from V and 5 bases from J; junction bases left unmatched: 5. The chain couples TRBV6-6 to TRBJ2-1; TRBD2 matches at 11 bases. This TCR derives from a female donor with breast cancer. Some clones in this sample may be carry-over from other donors' samples. Material: breast tumor tissue. CDR3 sequence (DNA): TGTGCCAGCAGTCCACTAGCGGGAGCGAACAATGAGCAGTTCTTC. Translated: CASSPLAGANNEQFF.